These 24 T cell receptor beta chains were all obtained from the same sample, sequenced in a study of graft-versus-host responses after intestinal transplantation. Researchers processed graft tissue to release intraepithelial and lamina propria lymphocytes. Libraries were prepared by immunoSEQ multiplex PCR; TCRdb keeps only in-frame clonotypes and omits some of them. The sample yields approximately 63,000 clones, 89% seen once. The input for sequencing was ileum tissue, taken less than 400 days after transplant. These receptors were collected from a human patient who received an intestinal transplant, so some T cells may come from the graft donor.

This chain uses TRBV14 with TRBJ2-7, with 7 bases that match TRBD1. The junction had 5 bases not matched to a gene; V was cut back by 6 bases and J by 3 bases. The CDR3 extends over 13 amino acids. Looked up from germline, CDR1 is SGHDN and CDR2 is FVKESK. This CDR3 is CASRLQGSYEQYF. CDR3 sequence (DNA): TGTGCCAGCAGACTACAGGGGAGCTACGAGCAGTACTTC.

The chain uses TRBV2 and TRBJ1-2; the D gene is possibly TRBD1 (5 bases). Germline-derived CDR1 and CDR2 are SNHLY and FYNNEI. V lost 1 base and J 3 bases, leaving 6 bases between the germline ends. The CDR3 sequence is 13 residues long. The CDR3 DNA sequence: TGTGCCAGCAGTGAAGAGGGGTACTATGGCTACACCTTC. Residues: CASSEEGYYGYTF.

This clone was observed a single time. The chain is built from TRBV11-1 and TRBJ2-2, with 11 bases fitting TRBD1. The junction had 9 bases not matched to a gene; V was cut back by 4 bases and J by 5 bases. The CDR3 runs to 17 residues. Germline CDR1 is SGHAT and CDR2 is FQDESV (reference sequence). DNA of the CDR3: TGTGCCAGCAGCTACAGCCGGACAGGGGGCGGGACCGGGGAGCTGTTTTTT. This sequence encodes CASSYSRTGGGTGELFF.

This clone turned up a few times. The rearrangement uses TRBV6-4 and TRBJ2-2; weak D call: TRBD1 (5 bases). The CDR3 loop spans 13 amino acids. The V gene lost 5 bases and the J gene lost 1 base, with 5 bases spanning the gap. Germline V gene sequence: CDR1 MRHNA, CDR2 SNTAGT. CDR3 region: CASSTGNTGELFF. CDR3 nucleotide sequence: TGTGCCAGCAGTACAGGGAACACCGGGGAGCTGTTTTTT.

This clone was picked up a small number of times. This CDR3 is also generated by other DNA sequences in the sample. CDR3 residues: CASRLGTENTEAFF. CDR3 DNA sequence: TGTGCCAGCAGGCTCGGGACCGAGAACACTGAAGCTTTCTTT. The chain recombines TRBV6-1 with TRBJ1-1; D is possibly TRBD1 (5 bases). This CDR3 comprises 14 residues. CDR1 MNHNS and CDR2 SASEGT come from the germline V gene. The V end was cut by 6 bases, the J end by 1 base, with 12 bases between.

V gene TRBV2 combines with J gene TRBJ2-7; 9 positions match TRBD1. Germline V gives CDR1 SNHLY, CDR2 FYNNEI. The CDR3 sequence is 14 residues long. The V segment lost 9 bases and the J segment 3 bases; nucleotides outside the gene matches: 9. The CDR3 bases are TGTGCCAGTATTGGACAGGGGACACTCTACGAGCAGTACTTC. Residues: CASIGQGTLYEQYF.

This clone is medium-sized (0.01 to 0.1%) within its sample. In nucleotides, the CDR3 is TGCGCCAGCAGCCAAACAGGGACTGTGGGCTACGAGCAGTACTTC. This encodes CASSQTGTVGYEQYF. The V gene is TRBV4-1, the J gene TRBJ2-7; D possibly uses TRBD1 or TRBD2 (6 bases each). CDR1 and CDR2 (germline): MGHRA, YSYEKL. Trimming took off 2 bases at V and 3 bases at J, with 14 bases between the two ends. The length of the CDR3 is 15 residues.

The DNA for the CDR3 is TGCGCCAGCAGCTTGGGAGGTCGGGAGCTGTTTTTT. Protein: CASSLGGRELFF. The genes are TRBV5-1 and TRBJ2-2; no definite D call. Per the germline V gene, CDR1 is SGHRS and CDR2 is YFSETQ. V lost 0 bases and J 9 bases, leaving 6 bases between the germline ends. The CDR3 extends over 12 amino acids.

This chain connects TRBV4-1 to TRBJ1-5; D gene uncertain. Germline loops: CDR1 MGHRA, CDR2 YSYEKL. V lost 3 bases, J lost 4 bases, and 7 bases lay in between. This CDR3 comprises 13 residues. The CDR3 region is CASSQALNQPQHF. The DNA for the CDR3 is TGCGCCAGCAGCCAGGCACTAAATCAGCCCCAGCATTTT.

The chain has TRBV10-3 and TRBJ2-3, with 9 bases that match TRBD2. V trimming: 6 bases; J trimming: 3 bases; junction bases outside the gene matches: 16. This CDR3 is 18 amino acids long. Germline V gene lookup returns CDR1 ENHRY and CDR2 SYGVKD. CDR3: CAIRVGGEGTSITDTQYF. The CDR3 coding sequence is TGTGCCATCAGGGTGGGGGGCGAAGGGACTAGCATAACAGATACGCAGTATTTT.

This CDR3 reads CASSFPGDREDNEQFF. Here the CDR3 DNA reads TGTGCCAGCAGCTTCCCCGGGGACAGGGAGGACAATGAGCAGTTCTTC. The rearrangement joins TRBV7-9 to TRBJ2-1, with 9 bases fitting TRBD1. With 3 bases clipped from V and 5 bases from J, the junction kept 8 bases outside the gene matches. The CDR3 runs 16 residues. Germline V gives CDR1 SEHNR, CDR2 FQNEAQ (reference sequence).

The chain couples TRBV5-4 to TRBJ2-1, with TRBD1 matching over 8 bases. The CDR3 runs to 15 residues. J was trimmed by 8 bases and V by 4 bases; bases with no gene match: 11. The germline V gene has CDR1 SGHNT and CDR2 YYREEE (reference sequence). CDR3 DNA sequence: TGTGCCAGCAGCGGCGCCGGGACAGGTGACGATGAGCAGTTCTTC. It yields the protein CASSGAGTGDDEQFF.

This rearrangement joins TRBV28 to TRBJ2-5; 10 bases are a match to TRBD1. TRBJ2-7 explains the end of the DNA better; the J call may be wrong. Germline V lookup: CDR1 MDHEN, CDR2 SYDVKM. This CDR3 has 14 residues. The CDR3 sequence: CASSFGTGAYEQYF. The CDR3 coding sequence is TGTGCCAGCAGTTTCGGGACAGGGGCCTACGAGCAGTACTTC.

The chain joins TRBV6-1 to TRBJ2-7; D ambiguous. CDR3 length: 14 residues. V lost 4 bases and J lost 0, with 10 bases in between. Germline values: CDR1 MNHNS, CDR2 SASEGT. Here the CDR3 reads CASSVIDSSYEQYF. DNA for the CDR3: TGTGCCAGCAGTGTAATAGACTCCTCCTACGAGCAGTACTTC.

This chain links TRBV7-2 with TRBJ1-1; no definite D call. V was clipped by 3 bases and J by 5 bases, with 10 bases between them. The CDR3 length is 13 residues. Germline values: CDR1 SGHTA, CDR2 FQGNSA. CDR3: CASSFSTGTEAFF. DNA for the CDR3: TGTGCCAGCAGCTTCAGTACGGGGACTGAAGCTTTCTTT.

V gene TRBV6-5 combines with J gene TRBJ1-1, with unresolved D. This CDR3 is 15 amino acids long. Germline V gene data show CDR1 as MNHEY and CDR2 as SVGAGI. In nucleotides, the CDR3 is TGTGCGACCTCGCTGGGGATTTGGCAGAACACTGAAGCTTTCTTT. This gives the protein CATSLGIWQNTEAFF.

This sequence joins TRBV10-3 and TRBJ2-3; D assignment may be TRBD1 or TRBD2 (6 bases each). CDR1 and CDR2 (germline): ENHRY, SYGVKD. The CDR3 loop spans 14 amino acids. V lost 1 base and J lost 5, with 10 bases in between. CDR3 protein: CAISEWGDKDTQYF. DNA for the CDR3: TGTGCCATCAGTGAGTGGGGGGACAAAGATACGCAGTATTTT.

The chain joins TRBV18 to TRBJ1-3; no clear D gene. V was shortened by 2 bases and J by 1 base, with 6 bases between the two germline ends. The CDR3 runs 14 residues. The germline gives CDR1 KGHSH, CDR2 LQKENI. CDR3 nucleotides: TGTGCCAGCTCACCAACGGGATCTGGAAACACCATATATTTT. The encoded protein is CASSPTGSGNTIYF.

The V gene is TRBV11-1, the J gene TRBJ1-6; D is unclear. The germline V gene has CDR1 SGHAT and CDR2 FQDESV (reference sequence). This CDR3 comprises 14 residues. V lost 5 bases and J 6 bases, leaving 11 bases between the germline ends. The CDR3 bases are TGTGCCAGCAGCACGAAACCTGGTAATTCACCCCTCCACTTT. Its protein product is CASSTKPGNSPLHF.

In this sample, this clone turned up once. V gene TRBV11-2 combines with J gene TRBJ2-6, with D hard to call. Germline V gene lookup returns CDR1 SGHAT and CDR2 FQNNGV. The CDR3 has 13 amino acids. Trimming cost V 2 bases and J 4 bases, with 3 bases left between them. The DNA of the CDR3 is TGTGCCAGCAGCTTAACGGGGGCCAACGTCCTGACTTTC. It is translated as CASSLTGANVLTF.

Here the CDR3 reads CASTRTGTGEQYF. CDR3 nucleotides: TGTGCCAGTACCAGGACAGGGACGGGCGAGCAGTACTTC. The V gene is TRBV19, the J gene TRBJ2-7; TRBD1 matches 8 bases. Germline assignment: CDR1 LNHDA and CDR2 SQIVND (reference sequence). Trimming cost V 7 bases and J 6 bases; bases outside gene matches: 8. The CDR3 runs to 13 residues.

The J gene is TRBJ2-3, the V gene TRBV4-1; TRBD1 aligns across 8 bases. The V gene's germline CDR1 is MGHRA and CDR2 YSYEKL. The length of the CDR3 is 14 residues. V lost 4 bases, J lost 1 base, and 1 base stayed unmatched. The CDR3 sequence is CASSLGQGTDTQYF. In DNA form, the CDR3 reads TGCGCCAGCAGCCTGGGACAGGGCACAGATACGCAGTATTTT.

The chain links TRBV18 to TRBJ2-1, with 7 bases identical to TRBD2. The junction had 9 bases not matched to a gene; V was cut back by 5 bases and J by 5 bases. Germline CDR1 and CDR2: KGHSH and LQKENI. The CDR3 consists of 15 residues. The CDR3, as DNA: TGTGCCAGCTCAATTCATAGCGGGCAGGACAATGAGCAGTTCTTC. Protein: CASSIHSGQDNEQFF. Based on the CDR3 plus reference TRBV18 and TRBJ2-1, the full variable domain is NAGVMQNPRHLVRRRGQEARLRCSPMKGHSHVYWYRQLPEEGLKFMVYLQKENIIDESGMPKERFSAEFPKEGPSILRIQQVVRGDSAAYFCASSIHSGQDNEQFFGPGTRLTVL.

V usage is TRBV29-1 and J usage is TRBJ1-2; 8 positions agree with TRBD1. V dropped 6 bases and J dropped 3; count of bases not matched to a gene: 3. The CDR3 length is 12 residues. Per germline, CDR1 SQVTM and CDR2 ANQGSEA. CDR3 nucleotide sequence: TGCAGCGTCGACAGGGGCGACTATGGCTACACCTTC. It codes for CSVDRGDYGYTF. Supplemented by reference TRBV29-1 and TRBJ1-2, the full variable domain reads SAVISQKPSRDICQRGTSLTIQCQVDSQVTMMFWYRQQPGQSLTLIATANQGSEATYESGFVIDKFPISRPNLTFSTLTVSNMSPEDSSIYLCSVDRGDYGYTFGSGTRLTVV.